Listed below are T cell receptor beta chains from one sample, sequenced in a study of T cell responses to AZD1222 COVID-19 vaccine. Using immunoSEQ multiplex PCR, the repertoire was profiled, and TCRdb retains in-frame clones only, with some absent. The profile covers some 130,000 clones, with 90% appearing a single time and approximately 1.6% taken by the ten largest. The specimen comprised peripheral blood, sampled on day 0 of AZD1222 vaccination. These receptors originate from an adult in good health. CDR3s include the opening cysteine and the closing phenylalanine or tryptophan. The D gene is left open where the match is weak. Clone size is not always given. Where it is, it says once, few, many or a class for expanded clones.

CDR3: CASGGAEAFF
DNA: TGTGCCAGTGGGGGGGCTGAAGCTTTCTTT
size: -
V: TRBV6-5
D: -
J: TRBJ1-1

CDR3: CASSLGQGSDTQYF
DNA: TGCGCCAGCAGCTTGGGGCAGGGGTCTGATACGCAGTATTTT
size: once
V: TRBV5-1
D: -
J: TRBJ2-3

CDR3: CASSRDRAVLLGYEQYF
DNA: TGTGCCAGCAGCCGGGACAGGGCGGTTCTGCTAGGCTACGAGCAGTACTTC
size: -
V: TRBV14
D: TRBD1
J: TRBJ2-7

CDR3: CASILAPQAEQFF
DNA: TGCGCCAGCATTCTCGCGCCACAGGCTGAGCAGTTCTTC
size: -
V: TRBV10-1
D: -
J: TRBJ2-1

CDR3: CASSAQGVGGANVLTF
DNA: TGCGCCAGCAGCGCGCAGGGGGTTGGTGGGGCCAACGTCCTGACTTTC
size: -
V: TRBV5-1
D: TRBD1
J: TRBJ2-6

CDR3: CAWSSSSNQPQHF
DNA: TGTGCCTGGAGCTCTTCCAGCAATCAGCCCCAGCATTTT
size: -
V: TRBV30
D: -
J: TRBJ1-5

CDR3: CASSLGALGGHVNEQFF
DNA: TGTGCCAGCAGTTTAGGGGCCTTGGGGGGGCACGTCAATGAGCAGTTCTTC
size: -
V: TRBV27
D: -
J: TRBJ2-1

CDR3: CASSSDRGTEAFF
DNA: TGTGCCAGCAGCTCGGACAGGGGCACTGAAGCTTTCTTT
size: -
V: TRBV21-1
D: -
J: TRBJ1-1

CDR3: CASSATGPRDEQYF
DNA: TGTGCCAGCAGCGCGACAGGTCCTAGAGACGAGCAGTACTTC
size: -
V: TRBV14
D: -
J: TRBJ2-7

CDR3: CASSSRGQGGTF
DNA: TGTGCCAGCAGTTCCCGGGGTCAGGGCGGTACCTTC
size: -
V: TRBV12-3/TRBV12-4
D: -
J: TRBJ1-2

CDR3: CASSTQGYGANVLTF
DNA: TGTGCCAGTAGTACACAGGGGTATGGGGCCAACGTCCTGACTTTC
size: -
V: TRBV19
D: TRBD1
J: TRBJ2-6

CDR3: CASSLTTGSSVGYTF
DNA: TGTGCCAGCAGCTTAACTACAGGGAGTTCCGTGGGCTACACCTTC
size: -
V: TRBV7-2
D: -
J: TRBJ1-2

CDR3: CASSPTVQPPIYEQYF
DNA: TGTGCCAGCAGCCCTACTGTGCAGCCCCCCATCTACGAGCAGTACTTC
size: -
V: TRBV7-2
D: -
J: TRBJ2-7

CDR3: CASSVDRVRTEAFF
DNA: TGTGCCAGCAGCGTAGACAGGGTTAGGACTGAAGCTTTCTTT
size: -
V: TRBV7-2
D: TRBD1
J: TRBJ1-1

CDR3: CASSPRFNQPQHF
DNA: TGTGCCAGCAGCCCACGGTTCAATCAGCCCCAGCATTTT
size: -
V: TRBV3-1/TRBV3-2
D: -
J: TRBJ1-5

CDR3: CASKWLAGSYEQYF
DNA: TGTGCCAGCAAGTGGCTAGCGGGATCCTACGAGCAGTACTTC
size: -
V: TRBV6-5
D: TRBD2
J: TRBJ2-7

CDR3: CASSSGWHRNTGELFF
DNA: TGTGCCAGCAGTTCGGGGTGGCACAGGAACACCGGGGAGCTGTTTTTT
size: -
V: TRBV28
D: -
J: TRBJ2-2

CDR3: CASSVQVDTEAFF
DNA: TGTGCCAGCAGCGTGCAGGTAGACACTGAAGCTTTCTTT
size: -
V: TRBV6-5
D: -
J: TRBJ1-1

CDR3: CASSQTTLSGRSYYGYTF
DNA: TGCGCCAGCAGCCAAACGACCCTAAGTGGACGGTCTTACTATGGCTACACCTTC
size: -
V: TRBV4-3
D: -
J: TRBJ1-2

CDR3: CASSLVGGQNSPLHF
DNA: TGTGCCAGCAGCTTAGTGGGAGGACAGAATTCACCCCTCCACTTT
size: -
V: TRBV7-9
D: -
J: TRBJ1-6

CDR3: CASSLDRGSPLHF
DNA: TGTGCCAGCAGTCTCGACAGGGGTTCACCCCTCCACTTT
size: -
V: TRBV27
D: TRBD1
J: TRBJ1-6

CDR3: CASSGQGDTEAFF
DNA: TGTGCCAGCAGCGGTCAGGGAGACACTGAAGCTTTCTTT
size: once
V: TRBV9
D: -
J: TRBJ1-1

CDR3: CASSSGQGAPSNQPQHF
DNA: TGTGCCAGCAGCTCCGGACAGGGGGCGCCAAGCAATCAGCCCCAGCATTTT
size: -
V: TRBV7-2
D: TRBD1
J: TRBJ1-5

CDR3: CASRWWGDQPQHF
DNA: TGTGCCAGCAGGTGGTGGGGGGATCAGCCCCAGCATTTT
size: -
V: TRBV2
D: -
J: TRBJ1-5

CDR3: CASSYIAYEQYF
DNA: TGTGCCAGCAGTTATATCGCCTACGAGCAGTACTTC
size: -
V: TRBV6-2/TRBV6-3
D: -
J: TRBJ2-7

CDR3: CASSIIIGDLGQPQHF
DNA: TGTGCCAGTAGTATCATAATTGGAGATTTAGGTCAGCCCCAGCATTTT
size: few
V: TRBV19
D: -
J: TRBJ1-5

CDR3: CSASLGRRSQVDYYEQYF
DNA: TGCAGTGCTAGTTTGGGACGAAGGTCACAGGTAGACTACTACGAGCAGTACTTC
size: -
V: TRBV20-1
D: -
J: TRBJ2-7

CDR3: CASSELAEHNEQFF
DNA: TGTGCCAGCAGTGAACTAGCGGAGCACAATGAGCAGTTCTTC
size: few
V: TRBV6-4
D: TRBD2
J: TRBJ2-1

CDR3: CASSGGYEQFF
DNA: TGCGCCAGCTCCGGGGGGTATGAGCAGTTCTTC
size: -
V: TRBV10-2
D: TRBD2
J: TRBJ2-1

CDR3: CATSRDRAGELFF
DNA: TGTGCCACCAGCAGAGATCGGGCCGGGGAGCTGTTTTTT
size: -
V: TRBV15
D: -
J: TRBJ2-2

CDR3: CASSPGQLPADTQYF
DNA: TGTGCCAGCTCACCTGGACAGCTCCCCGCAGATACGCAGTATTTT
size: -
V: TRBV18
D: -
J: TRBJ2-3

CDR3: CASSEVSGISYNEQFF
DNA: TGTGCCAGCAGTGAGGTTAGCGGGATCTCCTACAATGAGCAGTTCTTC
size: -
V: TRBV25-1
D: TRBD2
J: TRBJ2-1

CDR3: CASSLGRGSLEKLFF
DNA: TGTGCCAGCAGCTTAGGACGGGGTTCTCTTGAAAAACTGTTTTTT
size: once
V: TRBV7-2
D: -
J: TRBJ1-4

CDR3: CASSYWDPNRGYTF
DNA: TGTGCCAGCAGCTATTGGGACCCAAACAGGGGCTACACCTTC
size: -
V: TRBV5-4
D: -
J: TRBJ1-2

CDR3: CSVDRGYEQYF
DNA: TGCAGCGTTGATCGGGGATACGAGCAGTACTTC
size: -
V: TRBV29-1
D: -
J: TRBJ2-7

CDR3: CASSQGYTEAFF
DNA: TGTGCCAGCAGCCAAGGATACACTGAAGCTTTCTTT
size: -
V: TRBV14
D: -
J: TRBJ1-1

CDR3: CSVATSGPILTYNEQFF
DNA: TGCAGCGTCGCAACTAGCGGGCCCATCCTTACCTACAATGAGCAGTTCTTC
size: -
V: TRBV29-1
D: TRBD2
J: TRBJ2-1

CDR3: CASSQVGRGNEQFF
DNA: TGTGCCAGCAGCCAAGTAGGGAGGGGGAATGAGCAGTTCTTC
size: once
V: TRBV3-1/TRBV3-2
D: -
J: TRBJ2-1

CDR3: CSVSLDRADQPQHF
DNA: TGCAGCGTTTCCCTTGACAGGGCCGATCAGCCCCAGCATTTT
size: -
V: TRBV29-1
D: TRBD1
J: TRBJ1-5

CDR3: CASNINAGRQETQYF
DNA: TGTGCCAGCAACATAAATGCGGGGAGGCAAGAGACCCAGTACTTC
size: -
V: TRBV9
D: -
J: TRBJ2-5

CDR3: CASSPRTKNEQFF
DNA: TGTGCCAGCTCACCCCGAACAAAAAATGAGCAGTTCTTC
size: -
V: TRBV18
D: -
J: TRBJ2-1

CDR3: CASGLEGSGNTIYF
DNA: TGTGCCAGCGGCTTGGAGGGCTCTGGAAACACCATATATTTT
size: -
V: TRBV9
D: -
J: TRBJ1-3

CDR3: CASSKGYMNTEAFF
DNA: TGTGCCAGCAGCAAGGGGTATATGAACACTGAAGCTTTCTTT
size: -
V: TRBV7-6
D: -
J: TRBJ1-1

CDR3: CASSFVRTGEQYF
DNA: TGCGCCAGCAGCTTCGTCCGGACCGGCGAGCAGTACTTC
size: -
V: TRBV5-1
D: -
J: TRBJ2-7

CDR3: CASSQGGVGYTF
DNA: TGCGCCAGCAGCCAAGGAGGGGTTGGCTACACCTTC
size: -
V: TRBV4-3
D: -
J: TRBJ1-2

CDR3: CASRLGQEYGYTF
DNA: TGCGCCAGCAGGTTGGGACAGGAGTATGGCTACACCTTC
size: -
V: TRBV5-1
D: TRBD1
J: TRBJ1-2

CDR3: CASSVTIRETQYF
DNA: TGTGCCAGCAGCGTAACCATTAGGGAGACCCAGTACTTC
size: -
V: TRBV9
D: -
J: TRBJ2-5

CDR3: CASSEPTGEETEAFF
DNA: TGTGCCAGCAGCGAGCCGACAGGGGAGGAAACTGAAGCTTTCTTT
size: -
V: TRBV7-9
D: TRBD1
J: TRBJ1-1

CDR3: CASSSGTTDYGYTF
DNA: TGTGCCAGCAGTTCCGGGACAACTGACTATGGCTACACCTTC
size: -
V: TRBV28
D: -
J: TRBJ1-2

CDR3: CASSLDSSSGYSGANVLTF
DNA: TGTGCCAGCAGCTTAGATTCGTCTAGCGGGTACTCTGGGGCCAACGTCCTGACTTTC
size: -
V: TRBV11-2
D: TRBD2
J: TRBJ2-6

CDR3: CASSSPTYEQYF
DNA: TGTGCCAGCAGTTCCCCGACCTACGAGCAGTACTTC
size: -
V: TRBV6-5
D: -
J: TRBJ2-7

CDR3: CAYSHGGETQYF
DNA: TGTGCCTATTCCCATGGTGGAGAGACCCAGTACTTC
size: -
V: TRBV3-1/TRBV3-2
D: -
J: TRBJ2-5

CDR3: CASSRDRGRVNTEAFF
DNA: TGTGCCAGCAGCCGGGACAGGGGGCGGGTGAACACTGAAGCTTTCTTT
size: once
V: TRBV5-5
D: TRBD1
J: TRBJ1-1

CDR3: CASSRRSFRAEAFF
DNA: TGCGCCAGCAGCCGGAGGAGCTTTCGGGCTGAAGCTTTCTTT
size: -
V: TRBV4-1
D: -
J: TRBJ1-1

CDR3: CASSSEHYNEQFF
DNA: TGTGCCAGCAGCTCCGAACACTACAATGAGCAGTTCTTC
size: once
V: TRBV11-3
D: -
J: TRBJ2-1